The 24 T cell receptor beta chains listed next were all sequenced from one sample in a study of blood T cell repertoires in COVID-19. Sequencing used immunoSEQ multiplex PCR; TCRdb keeps in-frame clones, though not all of them. This sample has 200,000 to 250,000 clones, with roughly 84% found just once. Sequencing input: peripheral blood. The receptors were gathered from a woman aged 25 to 39 who had recovered from COVID-19.

The chain combines TRBV27 with TRBJ1-2; D gene ambiguous. The CDR3 has 13 residues. V was cut by 3 bases and J by 1 base, with 6 bases left in between. Germline V lookup: CDR1 MNHEY, CDR2 SMNVEV (reference sequence). CDR3 sequence reads: CASSFGGNYGYTF. The CDR3 DNA is TGTGCCAGCAGTTTTGGCGGTAACTATGGCTACACCTTC.

This chain connects TRBV4-1 to TRBJ2-2; D call uncertain. Germline CDR1 is MGHRA and CDR2 is YSYEKL. This CDR3 has 15 residues. Trimming took off 0 bases at V and 6 bases at J, with 11 bases between the two ends. The CDR3 nucleotides are TGCGCCAGCAGCCAAGAGTCCAGTTACGCCGGGGAGCTGTTTTTT. Amino acid sequence: CASSQESSYAGELFF.

This chain uses TRBV7-3 with TRBJ2-7; 7 nucleotides match TRBD2. The germline gives CDR1 SGHTA, CDR2 FQGTGA. V shed 5 bases, J shed 2 bases, and the junction held 6 bases outside the gene matches. The CDR3 is 14 residues long. CDR3 amino acids: CASSLQGGTYEQYF. The CDR3, as DNA: TGTGCCAGCAGCCTCCAGGGAGGGACCTACGAGCAGTACTTC.

The genes are TRBV6-4 and TRBJ2-1, with 7 nucleotides matching TRBD1. The J segment lost 2 bases and the V segment lost 0 bases, leaving 1 base of the junction unmatched. The V gene's germline CDR1 is MRHNA and CDR2 SNTAGT. This CDR3 has 15 amino acids. CDR3 sequence (DNA): TGTGCCAGCAGTGACTCCGGGACAGCCTACAATGAGCAGTTCTTC. Protein: CASSDSGTAYNEQFF.

The chain joins TRBV5-4 to TRBJ2-7; maybe TRBD1 (5 bases). Germline V gives CDR1 SGHNT, CDR2 YYREEE (reference sequence). V lost 2 bases and J 2 bases, leaving 14 bases between the germline ends. CDR3 length: 15 amino acids. The CDR3 loop is CASSFATALTYEQYF. The CDR3 DNA reads TGTGCCAGCAGCTTTGCGACAGCTTTAACCTACGAGCAGTACTTC. Full variable domain (outside the CDR3, taken from reference TRBV5-4 and TRBJ2-7): ETGVTQSPTHLIKTRGQQVTLRCSSQSGHNTVSWYQQALGQGPQFIFQYYREEENGRGNFPPRFSGLQFPNYSSELNVNALELDDSALYLCASSFATALTYEQYFGPGTRLTVT.

The chain recombines TRBV6-5 with TRBJ2-1; a weak D match, TRBD2 (6 bases). The CDR3 sequence is 15 residues long. Germline CDR1 and CDR2: MNHEY and SVGAGI. The ends were cut back, 0 bases at V and 1 base at J, with 7 bases in the middle. In DNA, the CDR3 is TGTGCCAGCAGTTACTCAGGGACTTCCTACAATGAGCAGTTCTTC. The encoded protein is CASSYSGTSYNEQFF.

The chain recombines TRBV2 with TRBJ2-3; 7 bases match TRBD1. The CDR3 spans 12 residues. CDR1 is SNHLY and CDR2 is FYNNEI in the germline V gene. V lost 8 bases and J lost 10; bases outside the gene matches: 9. DNA of the CDR3: TGTGCCAGCCTTGATTTGGGGACAGCGCAGTATTTT. Protein: CASLDLGTAQYF.

This clone is a singleton in its sample. The rearrangement uses TRBV5-1 and TRBJ2-7, with 7 bases identical to TRBD1. Germline V gene lookup returns CDR1 SGHRS and CDR2 YFSETQ. The V and J ends lost 1 base and 5 bases, in that order; junction bases with no gene match: 6. CDR3 length equals 14 residues. CDR3 in amino acids: CASSLRGQYHEQYF. CDR3 sequence (DNA): TGCGCCAGCAGCTTGAGGGGACAGTACCACGAGCAGTACTTC.

The V gene is TRBV6-4, the J gene TRBJ1-2; 7 nucleotides align to TRBD1. The CDR3 contains 14 residues. Germline lookup yields CDR1 MRHNA and CDR2 SNTAGT. Trimming removed 5 bases from V and 8 bases from J; junction bases left unmatched: 11. The CDR3 DNA sequence: TGTGCCAGCAGTCAAACTCGACAGGGACAAGGCTACACCTTC. As protein: CASSQTRQGQGYTF.

This sequence joins TRBV24-1 and TRBJ2-3; possible D gene TRBD2, 6 bases. CDR1 KGHDR and CDR2 SFDVKD come from the germline V gene. The CDR3 sequence is 19 residues long. V was clipped by 1 base and J by 2 bases, with 21 bases between them. As DNA, the CDR3 is TGTGCCACCAGTGATTTTTCAGCGGGCGGTCCCACGTTCACAGATACGCAGTATTTT. Translation: CATSDFSAGGPTFTDTQYF.

The V call is TRBV29-1, the J call TRBJ2-5; D is perhaps TRBD1 (6 bases). The germline CDR1 and CDR2 sequences are SQVTM and ANQGSEA. V lost 6 bases and J 5 bases, leaving 16 bases between the germline ends. The CDR3 contains 13 residues. For the CDR3, the DNA is TGCAGCGTCCCTAGGGGGTTTTTTGAGACCCAGTACTTC. Protein: CSVPRGFFETQYF.

This sequence joins TRBV7-9 and TRBJ2-1, with D perhaps TRBD1 (6 bases). CDR3 size: 12 residues. Germline CDR1 is SEHNR and CDR2 is FQNEAQ (reference sequence). The ends were cut back, 8 bases at V and 5 bases at J, with 10 bases in the middle. CDR3 DNA: TGTGCCAGCGAGGGGGAAGACAATGAGCAGTTCTTC. Translating it yields CASEGEDNEQFF.

V gene TRBV27 combines with J gene TRBJ2-5; 13 nucleotides match TRBD2. V dropped 11 bases and J dropped 7; count of bases not matched to a gene: 13. This CDR3 has 15 residues. CDR1 is MNHEY and CDR2 is SMNVEV in the germline V gene (reference sequence). This chain's CDR3 is CAVGRTSGGWGTQYF. The DNA of the CDR3 is TGTGCCGTGGGGAGGACTAGCGGGGGTTGGGGGACCCAGTACTTC.

This clone was seen more than once but under ten times. This chain uses TRBV24-1 with TRBJ1-1, with D hard to call. CDR3 length equals 14 residues. Germline V gene sequence: CDR1 KGHDR, CDR2 SFDVKD. V lost 6 bases and J lost 1, with 11 bases in between. CDR3 DNA: TGTGCCACCAGTACGGGAGTCGGGAACACTGAAGCTTTCTTT. This gives the protein CATSTGVGNTEAFF.

The chain links TRBV27 to TRBJ2-1; possible D gene TRBD2, 5 bases. Trimming shortened V by 5 bases and J by 10 bases, and 12 bases separated the two germline ends. The CDR3 extends over 12 amino acids. Germline V gives CDR1 MNHEY, CDR2 SMNVEV (reference sequence). CDR3 coding DNA: TGTGCCAGCAGTCAAGGACTGTTAGAGCAGTTCTTC. Its protein product is CASSQGLLEQFF.

This chain connects TRBV9 to TRBJ2-6; no reliable D call. The CDR3 length is 16 residues. The germline gives CDR1 SGDLS, CDR2 YYNGEE. V gave up 4 bases and J gave up 4 bases, with 15 bases separating them. CDR3 nucleotide sequence: TGTGCCAGCAGCCCGCAGACGGGTGAAGGGGCCAACGTCCTGACTTTC. It codes for CASSPQTGEGANVLTF.

This chain connects TRBV7-3 to TRBJ2-1, with 8 bases matching TRBD2. J lost 4 bases, V lost 5 bases, and 4 bases had no gene match. Germline CDR1 and CDR2: SGHTA and FQGTGA. The CDR3 is 14 amino acids. The CDR3 loop reads CASSAAGAYNEQFF. The CDR3, as DNA: TGTGCCAGCAGCGCAGCGGGAGCTTACAATGAGCAGTTCTTC. The full variable domain, in which reference TRBV7-3 and TRBJ2-1 provide the parts outside the CDR3, is GAGVSQTPSNKVTEKGKYVELRCDPISGHTALYWYRQSLGQGPEFLIYFQGTGAADDSGLPNDRFFAVRPEGSVSTLKIQRTERGDSAVYLCASSAAGAYNEQFFGPGTRLTVL.

The V call is TRBV6-5, the J call TRBJ1-1; maybe TRBD1 (5 bases). Germline CDR1 MNHEY, CDR2 SVGAGI. The V and J ends lost 7 bases and 5 bases respectively, with 11 bases between them. The CDR3 spans 12 residues. The CDR3 nucleotides are TGTGCCAGCAAGAGTCAGGGAACTGAAGCTTTCTTT. This codes for CASKSQGTEAFF.

V and J are TRBV28 and TRBJ2-1; no firm D call. Trimming stripped 6 bases from V and 1 base from J, with 4 bases between. The CDR3 is 12 amino acids. Germline loops: CDR1 MDHEN, CDR2 SYDVKM. CDR3 coding DNA: TGTGCCAGCAGGAGGTCCTACAATGAGCAGTTCTTC. As protein: CASRRSYNEQFF.

The rearrangement links TRBV10-3 to TRBJ2-3; tentatively, D is TRBD2 (6 bases). V lost 5 bases to trimming and J lost 1 base, with 13 bases between them. In germline, CDR1 is ENHRY, CDR2 SYGVKD. The CDR3 has 15 amino acids. Here the CDR3 DNA reads TGTGCCATCAGTAGTAGCGGAGGACGCACAGATACGCAGTATTTT. Protein: CAISSSGGRTDTQYF.

This clone was counted a single time. The sample carries other DNA sequences with the same CDR3. The V gene is TRBV6-5, the J gene TRBJ1-1; no reliable D call. Germline CDR1 is MNHEY and CDR2 is SVGAGI. V was clipped by 3 bases and J by 0 bases, with 11 bases between them. The CDR3 extends over 15 amino acids. CDR3 amino acids: CASSYRRDLNTEAFF. For the CDR3, the DNA is TGTGCCAGCAGTTATAGGAGAGACTTGAACACTGAAGCTTTCTTT.

The rearrangement joins TRBV12-3 or TRBV12-4 to TRBJ2-3; D perhaps matches TRBD2 (5 bases). The CDR3 spans 13 residues. V was shortened by 5 bases and J by 11 bases, with 17 bases between the two germline ends. This CDR3 is CASSPVDQGRQYF. The CDR3, as DNA: TGTGCCAGCAGTCCGGTAGACCAAGGGAGGCAGTATTTT.

The rearrangement links TRBV7-3 to TRBJ2-2, with 12 nucleotides matching TRBD2. This CDR3 region has 17 residues. Germline trimming cut 6 bases from V and 8 bases from J; bases unmatched to any gene: 13. Germline-derived CDR1 and CDR2 are SGHTA and FQGTGA. The CDR3 coding sequence is TGTGCCAGCAGTCCAACGTCCGGACTAGCGGGGTCTGGGGAGCTGTTTTTT. This encodes CASSPTSGLAGSGELFF.

The V call is TRBV10-3, the J call TRBJ2-1; 8 bases are a match to TRBD2. Germline V gives CDR1 ENHRY, CDR2 SYGVKD. The ends lost 11 bases at V and 0 bases at J; junction bases unmatched: 3. This CDR3 is 13 amino acids long. The CDR3 bases are TGTGCCGCTACTAGCGGCTCCTACAATGAGCAGTTCTTC. Protein: CAATSGSYNEQFF.